Only one count was recorded for the clone carrying this TCR beta chain. Only in-frame clones appear in the TCRdb table, and some are missing; sequencing was by immunoSEQ multiplex PCR. The sample consists of around 100,000 clones, around nine tenths of them appearing once. The data were taken from a study of control samples from healthy donors and cancer patients. Trimming cost V 2 bases and J 0 bases, with 1 base left between them. CDR1 is SGHAT, CDR2 FQDESV, per germline (reference sequence). There are 12 residues in the CDR3. The receptor's source is a man aged 25 to 40 in good health. The sequencing input was blood. The chain is built from TRBV11-1 and TRBJ1-1, with D hard to call. The CDR3 DNA is TGTGCCAGCAGCTTATTGAACACTGAAGCTTTCTTT. Its translation is CASSLLNTEAFF.